A single T cell receptor (beta chain) is shown here with its context. The source of the sample is a study of blood T cell repertoires in COVID-19. Repertoires were generated with immunoSEQ multiplex PCR, while TCRdb's copy carries only in-frame clones and drops some. Here the sample spans 100,000 or so clones, around 81% being singletons. This CDR3 is built from 14 residues. Trimming pared 7 bases from V and 9 bases from J, leaving 22 bases between. The germline V gene has CDR1 SGDLS and CDR2 YYNGEE. The specimen sequenced was peripheral blood. V is TRBV9 and J is TRBJ2-5; the D gene is possibly TRBD1 (7 bases). The source is a man aged 50 to 60 with active or convalescent COVID-19. CDR3 coding DNA: TGTGCCAGCGCCACCGGAGGGGACAGTCAGTCCCAGTACTTC. Encoded protein: CASATGGDSQSQYF.